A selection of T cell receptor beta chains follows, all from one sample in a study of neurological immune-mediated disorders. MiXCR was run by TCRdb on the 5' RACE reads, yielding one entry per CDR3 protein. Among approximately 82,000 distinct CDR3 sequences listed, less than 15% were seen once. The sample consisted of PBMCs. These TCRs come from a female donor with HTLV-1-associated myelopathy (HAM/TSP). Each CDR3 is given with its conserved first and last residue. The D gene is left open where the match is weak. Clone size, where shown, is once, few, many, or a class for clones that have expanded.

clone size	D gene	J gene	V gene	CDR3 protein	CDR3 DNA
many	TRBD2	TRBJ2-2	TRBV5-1	CASSPGVAGSGELFF	TGCGCCAGCAGTCCTGGGGTAGCGGGGTCCGGGGAGCTGTTTTTT
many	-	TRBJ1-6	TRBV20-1	CSARAVGGHNSPLHF	TGCAGTGCTAGAGCTGTAGGTGGGCATAATTCACCCCTCCACTTT
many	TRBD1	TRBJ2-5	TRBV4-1	CASSHARTGGASAETQYF	TGCGCCAGCAGCCATGCAAGGACAGGGGGCGCTTCGGCGGAGACCCAGTACTTC
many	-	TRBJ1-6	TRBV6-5	CASSRGGTAGSPLHF	TGTGCCAGCAGCCGGGGGGGGACTGCGGGTTCACCCCTCCACTTT
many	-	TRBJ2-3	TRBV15	CATLTGTVSTDTQYF	TGTGCCACCTTAACCGGGACCGTTAGCACAGATACGCAGTATTTT
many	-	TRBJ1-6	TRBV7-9	CASSRAEGSPLHF	TGTGCCAGCAGCAGGGCGGAGGGTTCACCCCTCCACTTT
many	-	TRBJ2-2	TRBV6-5	CASSYSKGSWLFF	TGTGCCAGCAGTTACTCGAAGGGGAGTTGGCTGTTTTTT
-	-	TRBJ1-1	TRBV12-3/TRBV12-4	CASSLNPSGDTEAFF	TGTGCCAGCAGTTTAAACCCCTCCGGCGACACTGAAGCTTTCTTT
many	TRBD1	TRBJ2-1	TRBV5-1	CASSLVGQGSENEQFF	TGCGCCAGCAGCTTGGTGGGACAGGGGTCCGAGAATGAGCAGTTCTTC
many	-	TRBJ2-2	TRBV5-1	CASSLGRTLNTGELFF	TGCGCCAGCAGCCTGGGACGGACACTGAACACCGGGGAGCTGTTTTTT
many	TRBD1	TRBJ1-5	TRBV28	CASSPEGQGAHQPQHF	TGTGCCAGCAGTCCGGAGGGACAGGGGGCCCATCAGCCCCAGCATTTT
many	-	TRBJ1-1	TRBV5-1	CASSLGGVDTEAFF	TGCGCCAGCAGCTTGGGGGGGGTTGACACTGAAGCTTTCTTT
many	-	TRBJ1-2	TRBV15	CATSKSRTNYGYTF	TGTGCCACCAGCAAATCTAGAACCAACTATGGCTACACCTTC
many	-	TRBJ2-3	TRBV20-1	CSARDFWGISTDTQYF	TGCAGTGCTAGAGATTTCTGGGGAATATCCACAGATACGCAGTATTTT
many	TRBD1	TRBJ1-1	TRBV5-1	CASSFGTASSMNTEAFF	TGCGCCAGCAGCTTTGGGACAGCCTCCTCCATGAACACTGAAGCTTTCTTT
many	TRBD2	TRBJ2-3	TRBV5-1	CASSLGLAGSTDTQYF	TGCGCCAGCAGCTTGGGACTAGCGGGGAGCACAGATACGCAGTATTTT
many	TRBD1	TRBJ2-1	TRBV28	CASSSGQEQFF	TGTGCCAGCAGCTCGGGACAGGAGCAGTTCTTC
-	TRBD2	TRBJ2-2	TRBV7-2	CASSSGLAGFTGELFF	TGTGCCAGCAGCTCAGGACTAGCGGGGTTCACCGGGGAGCTGTTTTTT
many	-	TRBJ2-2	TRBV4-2	CASSQDWGANTGELFF	TGTGCCAGCAGCCAAGATTGGGGGGCGAACACCGGGGAGCTGTTTTTT
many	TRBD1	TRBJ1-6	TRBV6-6	CASRKTGTYNSPLHF	TGTGCCAGCAGGAAGACAGGGACCTATAATTCACCCCTCCACTTT
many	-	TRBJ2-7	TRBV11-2	CASSKTDQAYEQYF	TGTGCCAGCAGTAAGACCGACCAAGCCTACGAGCAGTACTTC
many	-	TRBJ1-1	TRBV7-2	CASSPSTGDTEAFF	TGTGCCAGCAGCCCCTCTACCGGGGACACTGAAGCTTTCTTT
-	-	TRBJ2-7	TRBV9	CASVGGYSYEQYF	TGTGCCAGCGTAGGCGGATACTCCTACGAGCAGTACTTC
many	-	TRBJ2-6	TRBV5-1	CASSLDGAGANVLTF	TGCGCCAGCAGCTTGGATGGGGCTGGGGCCAACGTCCTGACTTTC
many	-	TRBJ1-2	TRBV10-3	CAIKGGPSGLVTF	TGTGCCATCAAGGGCGGGCCCTCCGGGCTAGTTACCTTC
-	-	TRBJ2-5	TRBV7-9	CASSLASDGNQETQYF	TGTGCCAGCAGCTTAGCTAGCGATGGGAACCAAGAGACCCAGTACTTC
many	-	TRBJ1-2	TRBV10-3	CAISGNSYYGYTF	TGTGCCATCAGTGGAAACAGCTACTATGGCTACACCTTC
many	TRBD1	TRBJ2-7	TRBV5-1	CASSRTGAYEQYF	TGCGCCAGCAGCCGAACAGGGGCCTACGAGCAGTACTTC
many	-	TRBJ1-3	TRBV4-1	CASSQVTGNTIYF	TGCGCCAGCAGCCAAGTAACTGGAAACACCATATATTTT
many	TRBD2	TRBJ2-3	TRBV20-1	CSAPRAGGTDTQYF	TGCAGTGCGCCTAGGGCGGGGGGCACAGATACGCAGTATTTT
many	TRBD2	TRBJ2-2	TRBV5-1	CASRSSSSGVSGELFF	TGCGCCAGCAGAAGCAGTTCTAGCGGGGTGAGCGGGGAGCTGTTTTTT
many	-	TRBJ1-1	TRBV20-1	CSARDMGESTEAFF	TGCAGTGCTAGAGATATGGGCGAGAGCACTGAAGCTTTCTTT
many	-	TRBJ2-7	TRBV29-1	CSVGQGFGSEQYF	TGCAGCGTTGGCCAGGGCTTCGGTTCCGAGCAGTACTTC
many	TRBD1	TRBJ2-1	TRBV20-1	CSASRDRGYNEQFF	TGCAGTGCTTCCCGGGACAGGGGATACAATGAGCAGTTCTTC
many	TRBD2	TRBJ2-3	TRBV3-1	CASSHRLAGSTDTQYF	TGTGCCAGCAGCCACCGACTAGCGGGGAGCACAGATACGCAGTATTTT
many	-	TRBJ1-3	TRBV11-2	CASSLDHRVSGNTIYF	TGTGCCAGCAGCTTAGATCACCGGGTCTCTGGAAACACCATATATTTT
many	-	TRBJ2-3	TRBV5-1	CASSSGVPLGTDTQYF	TGCGCCAGCAGCTCAGGGGTACCCCTTGGCACAGATACGCAGTATTTT
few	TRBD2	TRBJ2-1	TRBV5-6	CASRPEWRGGYYNEQFF	TGTGCCAGCAGGCCCGAGTGGCGGGGGGGCTACTACAATGAGCAGTTCTTC
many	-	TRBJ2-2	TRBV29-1	CSVVRGSDTGELFF	TGCAGCGTGGTGAGGGGTTCAGACACCGGGGAGCTGTTTTTT
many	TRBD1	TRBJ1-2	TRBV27	CASSPYTGGNYGYTF	TGTGCCAGCAGCCCATACACAGGGGGCAACTATGGCTACACCTTC
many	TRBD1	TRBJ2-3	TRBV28	CASSQRQGSGTDTQYF	TGTGCCAGCAGTCAACGACAGGGGTCTGGCACAGATACGCAGTATTTT
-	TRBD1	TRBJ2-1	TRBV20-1	CSAQDRVGYNEQFF	TGCAGTGCCCAAGACAGGGTGGGCTACAATGAGCAGTTCTTC
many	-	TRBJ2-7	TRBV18	CASSPPGLPAYEQYF	TGTGCCAGCTCACCCCCTGGGTTACCAGCCTACGAGCAGTACTTC
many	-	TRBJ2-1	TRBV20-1	CTTTEVYNEQFF	TGCACCACGACGGAGGTTTACAATGAGCAGTTCTTC
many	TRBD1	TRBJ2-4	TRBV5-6	CASSWGTGSLAKNIQYF	TGTGCCAGCAGCTGGGGGACAGGGAGCTTAGCCAAAAACATTCAGTACTTC
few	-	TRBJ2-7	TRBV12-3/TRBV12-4	CASSKLVGGLYEQYF	TGTGCCAGCAGTAAACTAGTGGGGGGGCTATACGAGCAGTACTTC
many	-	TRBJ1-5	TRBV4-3	CASSQDWDWGSQPQHF	TGCGCCAGCAGCCAAGATTGGGACTGGGGGAGTCAGCCCCAGCATTTT
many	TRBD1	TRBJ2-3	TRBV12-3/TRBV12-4	CASSLHRGVTDTQYF	TGTGCCAGCAGTCTCCACAGGGGAGTCACAGATACGCAGTATTTT
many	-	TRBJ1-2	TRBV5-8	CASSYRTGGYTF	TGTGCCAGCAGCTATAGGACCGGTGGCTACACCTTC
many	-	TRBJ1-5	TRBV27	CASRRDSQRDQPQHF	TGTGCCAGCAGGCGGGACTCTCAGAGAGATCAGCCCCAGCATTTT
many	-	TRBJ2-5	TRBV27	CASRRRGETQYF	TGTGCCAGCAGAAGGCGCGGGGAGACCCAGTACTTC
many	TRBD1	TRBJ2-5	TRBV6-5	CASSYSFLGTGVETQYF	TGTGCCAGCAGTTACTCATTCTTGGGGACAGGGGTCGAGACCCAGTACTTC
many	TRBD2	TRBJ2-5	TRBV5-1	CASSLAGRGQETQYF	TGCGCCAGCAGCTTGGCCGGGCGGGGGCAAGAGACCCAGTACTTC
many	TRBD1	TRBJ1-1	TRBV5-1	CASSSGQVNTEAFF	TGCGCCAGCAGCTCGGGACAGGTAAACACTGAAGCTTTCTTT
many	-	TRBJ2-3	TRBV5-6	CASSSIGGLNTDTQYF	TGTGCCAGCAGCTCGATTGGGGGGCTAAACACAGATACGCAGTATTTT